This T cell receptor (beta chain) comes out of a study of cytomegalovirus exposure and HLA in healthy donors. Study-wide points: According to reports, the classifier identified cytomegalovirus status with high specificity and sensitivity. Researchers counted about 150 TCR beta chains as cytomegalovirus-associated. Among the CMV-associated chains, a few were confirmed in vitro as specific for CMV antigens. According to a subsequent analysis, TCR clusters identified in the first cohort showed a tendency to co-occur across the roughly 120 validation repertoires.

Profiled with immunoSEQ multiplex PCR; TCRdb holds only in-frame clones, not every one. The sample comprises about 71,000 clones, over 90% of which are singletons, and under 1.3% rests with the top ten. J was trimmed by 3 bases and V by 3 bases; bases with no gene match: 8. There are 17 residues in the CDR3. CDR1 and CDR2 from the germline V gene are MRHNA and SNTAGT. Concerning this clone: The antigen remains unidentified.

The TCR originated in a woman aged 18-29 years in good health and CMV-seronegative. This chain uses TRBV6-4 with TRBJ2-2; 9 bases are a match to TRBD2. Sequencing used PBMCs. The DNA of the CDR3 is TGTGCCAGCAGTGAAGTCGGGACTAGCCTCGACACCGGGGAGCTGTTTTTT. This gives the protein CASSEVGTSLDTGELFF.